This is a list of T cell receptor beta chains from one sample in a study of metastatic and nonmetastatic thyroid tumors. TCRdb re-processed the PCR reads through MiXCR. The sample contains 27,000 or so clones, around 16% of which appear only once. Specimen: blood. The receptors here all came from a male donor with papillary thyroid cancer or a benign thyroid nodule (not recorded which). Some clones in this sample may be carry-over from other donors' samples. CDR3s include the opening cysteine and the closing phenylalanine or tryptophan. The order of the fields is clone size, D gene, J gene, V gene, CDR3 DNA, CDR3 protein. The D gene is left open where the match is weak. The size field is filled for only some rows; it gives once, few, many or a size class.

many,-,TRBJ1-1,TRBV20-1,TGCAGTGCTAGAGTGGGGGACACTGAAGCTTTCTTT,CSARVGDTEAFF
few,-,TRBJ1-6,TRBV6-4,TGTGCCAGCAGTTCCTATAATTCACCCCTCCACTTT,CASSSYNSPLHF
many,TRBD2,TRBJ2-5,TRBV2,TGTGCCAGCAGTCCCGGCGGGGCGGGGGAAGAGACCCAGTACTTC,CASSPGGAGEETQYF
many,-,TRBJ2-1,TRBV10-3,TGTGCCATCAGTGACACTACTTTTATAGAGCAGTTCTTC,CAISDTTFIEQFF
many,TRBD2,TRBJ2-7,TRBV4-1,TGCGCCAGCAGCCATGGACTAGCGGGGGGGCACTACGAGCAGTACTTC,CASSHGLAGGHYEQYF
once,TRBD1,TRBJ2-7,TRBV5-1,TGCGCCAGCAGTCGGCAGGGGGCCTACGAGCAGTACTTC,CASSRQGAYEQYF
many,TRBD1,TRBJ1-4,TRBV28,TGTGCCAGCAGTTTGGACAGGGGCGGCGAAAAACTGTTTTTT,CASSLDRGGEKLFF
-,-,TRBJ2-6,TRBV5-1,TGCGCCAGCAGCGATTCATCTGGGGCCAACGTCCTGACTTTC,CASSDSSGANVLTF
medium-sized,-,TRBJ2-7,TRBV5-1,TGCGCCAGCAGCTTGGCAGGGGGACTTTTCTACGAGCAGTACTTC,CASSLAGGLFYEQYF
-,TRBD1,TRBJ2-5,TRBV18,TGTGCCAGCTCACACACTATGGGACAGGGGCAAGAGACCCAGTACTTC,CASSHTMGQGQETQYF
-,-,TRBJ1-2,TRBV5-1,TGCGCCAGCAGTGAACAGGGTAGTGGCTACATCTTC,CASSEQGSGYIF
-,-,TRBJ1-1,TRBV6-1,TGTGCCAGTCAGGGAAAACTTGGGTGGAACACTGAAGCTTTCTTT,CASQGKLGWNTEAFF
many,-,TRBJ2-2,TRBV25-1,TGTGCCAGCTCCTCGGGTAGGGACACCGGGGAGCTGTTTTTT,CASSSGRDTGELFF
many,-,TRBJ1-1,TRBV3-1,TGTGCCAGCGAAGGTCGGCAGGGCCACACTGAAGCTTTCTTT,CASEGRQGHTEAFF
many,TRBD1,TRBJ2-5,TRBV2,TGTGCCAGCAGCGGACAGGACCCCCAAGAGACCCAGTACTTC,CASSGQDPQETQYF
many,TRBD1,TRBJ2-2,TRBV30,TGTGCCTGGAGTCAAGGGGGCTCCCAGGTCGGGGAGCTGTTTTTT,CAWSQGGSQVGELFF
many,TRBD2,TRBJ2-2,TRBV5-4,TGTGCCAGCAGCTTGAATGTGGGACTAGCGGGCACCGGGGAGCTGTTTTTT,CASSLNVGLAGTGELFF
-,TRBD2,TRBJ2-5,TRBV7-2,TGTGCCAGCAGCTATGGGACTAGAGGGTACCAAGAGACCAAGTACTTC,CASSYGTRGYQETKYF
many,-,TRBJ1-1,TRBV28,TGTGCCAGCAGTTATCGGACAGACAAAGCTTTCTTT,CASSYRTDKAFF
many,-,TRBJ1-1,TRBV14,TGTGCCAGCAGCCCCGATTATATGAACACTGAAGCTTTCTTT,CASSPDYMNTEAFF
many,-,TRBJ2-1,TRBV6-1,TGTGCCAGCGGCCCCAATGAGCAGTTCTTC,CASGPNEQFF
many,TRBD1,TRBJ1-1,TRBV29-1,TGCAGCGGACGACAGGGGTCGTACACTGAAGCTTTCTTT,CSGRQGSYTEAFF
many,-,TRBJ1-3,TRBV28,TGTGCCAGCAGTTTAATGGCAGCCTCTGGAAGCACCATATATTTT,CASSLMAASGSTIYF
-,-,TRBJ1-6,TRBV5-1,TGCGCCAGCAGCTTGGAACAGGATTCACCCCTCCACTTT,CASSLEQDSPLHF
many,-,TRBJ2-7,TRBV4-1,TGCGCCAGCAGCCCAGGTGGGGCCCCCACCTACGAGCAGTACTTC,CASSPGGAPTYEQYF
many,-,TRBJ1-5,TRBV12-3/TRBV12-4,TGTGCCGGGGGGGGGACGAGGAGGCCCCAGCATTTT,CAGGGTRRPQHF
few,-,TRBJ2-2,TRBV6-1,TGTGCCAGCAGGCGAAGGTTGGAGGACGCCTGGGAGCTGTTTTTT,CASRRRLEDAWELFF
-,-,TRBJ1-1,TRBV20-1,TGCAGTGCTCCCCTGACATGGGCGGCGGCTTTCTTT,CSAPLTWAAAFF
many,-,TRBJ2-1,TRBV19,TGTGCCAGTAGGGGACCTCATGAGCAGTTCTTC,CASRGPHEQFF
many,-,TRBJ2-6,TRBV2,TGTGCCAGCAGTGAAGGTTGGGACACCCTCGCTGGGGCCAACGTCCTGACTTTC,CASSEGWDTLAGANVLTF
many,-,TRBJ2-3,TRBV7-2,TGTGCCAGCAGTAATCCCCTGCTGCACCCGGGCGCAGATACGCAGTATTTT,CASSNPLLHPGADTQYF